The 32 T cell receptor beta chains given below trace back to one sample, sequenced in a study of blood T cell repertoires in COVID-19. Produced via immunoSEQ multiplex PCR; TCRdb's table is partial and in-frame only. The sample lists tens of thousands of clones, approximately 92% occurring once. Specimen: peripheral blood. All receptors derive from a man in his forties or fifties with active COVID-19.

The rearrangement uses TRBV7-2 and TRBJ2-5; 8 bases match TRBD1. CDR3 length: 14 residues. V was clipped by 5 bases and J by 4 bases; unmatched bases: 6. CDR1 and CDR2 from the germline V gene are SGHTA and FQGNSA. CDR3 sequence (DNA): TGTGCCAGCAGCCGGACAGGGTCGATAGAGACCCAGTACTTC. It codes for CASSRTGSIETQYF.

The chain carries TRBV11-2 and TRBJ2-1; tentative D call: TRBD2 (6 bases). The CDR3 totals 15 residues. Trimming left V 2 bases short and J 0 bases short, with 8 bases between. The germline V gene has CDR1 SGHAT and CDR2 FQNNGV. As DNA, the CDR3 is TGTGCCAGCAGCTTATCCGGGAGCTCCTACAATGAGCAGTTCTTC. Translating gives CASSLSGSSYNEQFF. Full variable domain (outside the CDR3, taken from reference TRBV11-2 and TRBJ2-1): EAGVAQSPRYKIIEKRQSVAFWCNPISGHATLYWYQQILGQGPKLLIQFQNNGVVDDSQLPKDRFSAERLKGVDSTLKIQPAKLEDSAVYLCASSLSGSSYNEQFFGPGTRLTVL.

This chain joins TRBV23-1 and TRBJ2-5; 7 bases are a match to TRBD1. TRBV23-1 is given ORF status, its function remaining uncertain. The CDR3 is made up of 13 amino acids. CDR3 coding DNA: TGCTCCAAATCTACAGGGGTACAAGAGACCCAGTACTTC. Translation: CSKSTGVQETQYF.

A single count supports this clone. This sequence joins TRBV19 and TRBJ2-5, with 8 bases lining up with TRBD1. Losses at the gene ends were 6 bases for V and 5 bases for J; bases not matched to a gene: 5. Germline-derived CDR1 and CDR2 are LNHDA and SQIVND (reference sequence). CDR3 size: 13 residues. In nucleotides, the CDR3 is TGTGCCAGTAGGATGACAGGGGAGGAGACCCAGTACTTC. It yields the protein CASRMTGEETQYF.

This chain joins TRBV18 and TRBJ1-1; TRBD1 is a possible D gene (6 bases). Trimming cost V 4 bases and J 1 base, with 10 bases left between them. Germline lookup yields CDR1 KGHSH and CDR2 LQKENI. The CDR3 runs 14 residues. In nucleotides, the CDR3 is TGTGCCAGCTCACTTGGACAGAGGAACACTGAAGCTTTCTTT. It is translated as CASSLGQRNTEAFF. The full variable domain, its missing parts supplied by reference TRBV18 and TRBJ1-1, is NAGVMQNPRHLVRRRGQEARLRCSPMKGHSHVYWYRQLPEEGLKFMVYLQKENIIDESGMPKERFSAEFPKEGPSILRIQQVVRGDSAAYFCASSLGQRNTEAFFGQGTRLTVV.

The CDR3 DNA reads TGCAGCGTTGGGACAAGAGACACTGAAGCTTTCTTT. It translates to CSVGTRDTEAFF. This sequence joins TRBV29-1 and TRBJ1-1; the D gene is possibly TRBD1 (5 bases). Trimming removed 4 bases from V and 3 bases from J, with 9 bases in between. This CDR3 contains 12 residues. Germline CDR1 is SQVTM and CDR2 is ANQGSEA.

This chain joins TRBV19 and TRBJ2-5; D is unclear. Trimming removed 4 bases from V and 4 bases from J, with 10 bases in between. The CDR3 sequence is 13 residues long. The germline V gene encodes CDR1 LNHDA and CDR2 SQIVND (reference sequence). In DNA form, the CDR3 reads TGTGCCAGTAGTAAAGGCGGAAGAGAGACCCAGTACTTC. Its protein is CASSKGGRETQYF.

This sequence joins TRBV12-5 and TRBJ1-1; D possibly corresponds to TRBD1 (5 bases). Per germline, CDR1 LGHNT and CDR2 FRNRAP. This CDR3 spans 13 amino acids. Between the trimmed V and J ends, which lost 0 bases and 3 bases, there was a span of 5 bases. For the CDR3, the DNA is TGTGCTAGTGGTTTGGTACAGGACACTGAAGCTTTCTTT. Protein product: CASGLVQDTEAFF.

The rearrangement links TRBV4-1 to TRBJ2-7; D is perhaps TRBD1 (5 bases). Trimming removed 1 base at V and 3 bases at J, with 10 bases between. This CDR3 is built from 14 residues. The germline gives CDR1 MGHRA, CDR2 YSYEKL. This CDR3 is CASSQVDTLYEQYF. As DNA, the CDR3 is TGCGCCAGCAGCCAAGTGGACACCCTCTACGAGCAGTACTTC.

The chain is built from TRBV5-1 and TRBJ1-1; 7 nucleotides align to TRBD1. This CDR3 has 14 residues. Germline assignment: CDR1 SGHRS and CDR2 YFSETQ. The V gene end was trimmed by 4 bases and the J gene end by 3 bases; junction bases not matched to a gene: 6. The CDR3 sequence: CASSGITGDTEAFF. As DNA, the CDR3 is TGCGCCAGCAGCGGTATTACAGGGGACACTGAAGCTTTCTTT. Drawing the rest from reference TRBV5-1 and TRBJ1-1, the complete variable domain is KAGVTQTPRYLIKTRGQQVTLSCSPISGHRSVSWYQQTPGQGLQFLFEYFSETQRNKGNFPGRFSGRQFSNSRSEMNVSTLELGDSALYLCASSGITGDTEAFFGQGTRLTVV.

The genes are TRBV19 and TRBJ1-1, with a tentative D call TRBD1 (6 bases). V dropped 3 bases and J dropped 1 base, with 6 bases sitting between them. Germline V lookup: CDR1 LNHDA, CDR2 SQIVND (reference sequence). The CDR3 sequence is 13 residues long. As DNA, the CDR3 is TGTGCCAGTAGTATGGGGGCGAACACTGAAGCTTTCTTT. Translating gives CASSMGANTEAFF.

The gene calls are TRBV20-1 and TRBJ2-7; D gene unclear. The CDR3 covers 11 residues. Trimming took off 4 bases at V and 10 bases at J, with 14 bases between the two ends. Germline CDR1 is DFQATT and CDR2 is SNEGSKA (reference sequence). Here the CDR3 DNA reads TGCAGTGCTACCGATGGGCCTAATCAGTACTTC. The encoded protein is CSATDGPNQYF.

The chain is built from TRBV5-5 and TRBJ2-7; D is undetermined. Germline V CDR1 and CDR2: SGHKS, YYEKEE (reference sequence). With 3 bases removed from V and 2 bases from J, the gap between germline ends came to 9 bases. CDR3 length equals 13 residues. The CDR3 loop is CASSYGLTYEQYF. Here the CDR3 DNA reads TGTGCCAGCAGCTATGGGCTTACCTACGAGCAGTACTTC. Supplemented by reference TRBV5-5 and TRBJ2-7, the full variable domain reads DAGVTQSPTHLIKTRGQQVTLRCSPISGHKSVSWYQQVLGQGPQFIFQYYEKEERGRGNFPDRFSARQFPNYSSELNVNALLLGDSALYLCASSYGLTYEQYFGPGTRLTVT.

This clone was seen once. This sequence joins TRBV10-3 and TRBJ2-7; 9 bases map to TRBD1. The germline gives CDR1 ENHRY, CDR2 SYGVKD. CDR3 size: 14 residues. J was trimmed by 4 bases and V by 9 bases; bases with no gene match: 10. CDR3 in amino acids: CAMSPGTGQYEQYF. In nucleotides, the CDR3 is TGTGCCATGAGCCCCGGGACAGGGCAATACGAGCAGTACTTC.

V is TRBV2 and J is TRBJ1-5, with TRBD1 as a possible D gene (6 bases). There are 14 residues in the CDR3. V dropped 7 bases and J dropped 1 base, with 11 bases sitting between them. Germline lookup yields CDR1 SNHLY and CDR2 FYNNEI. This CDR3 is CASTGTQSNQPQHF. CDR3 bases: TGTGCCAGCACCGGGACACAGAGCAATCAGCCCCAGCATTTT.

This clone was seen more than once but under ten times. The chain combines TRBV5-1 with TRBJ2-3, with a weak D call TRBD1 (5 bases). This CDR3 contains 14 residues. The V end was cut by 0 bases, the J end by 4 bases, with 9 bases between. The germline CDR1 and CDR2 sequences are SGHRS and YFSETQ. The CDR3: CASSLDQGSDTQYF. The CDR3 DNA reads as TGCGCCAGCAGCTTGGACCAGGGATCAGATACGCAGTATTTT.

A note on this clone: Other DNA sequences in the sample encode the same CDR3. This chain joins TRBV5-1 and TRBJ2-3, with a possible D match to TRBD2 (5 bases). The CDR3 is 15 amino acids. Germline V gives CDR1 SGHRS, CDR2 YFSETQ. Between the trimmed V and J ends, which lost 0 bases and 1 base, there was a span of 9 bases. The CDR3 is CASSLEGDGTDTQYF. The CDR3 region has the DNA TGCGCCAGCAGCTTGGAGGGAGACGGCACAGATACGCAGTATTTT. Full variable domain (rest looked up from reference TRBV5-1 and TRBJ2-3): KAGVTQTPRYLIKTRGQQVTLSCSPISGHRSVSWYQQTPGQGLQFLFEYFSETQRNKGNFPGRFSGRQFSNSRSEMNVSTLELGDSALYLCASSLEGDGTDTQYFGPGTRLTVL.

The CDR3 spells CASSVDRYNSPLHF. Written as DNA, the CDR3 is TGTGCCAGCAGTGTTGACAGATATAATTCACCCCTCCACTTT. The gene calls are TRBV2 and TRBJ1-6, with D possibly TRBD1 on 5 matching bases. CDR1 is SNHLY and CDR2 is FYNNEI in the germline V gene. The length of the CDR3 is 14 residues. The germline V and J ends were trimmed by 4 bases and 4 bases, with 8 bases remaining between them. The whole variable domain, filled in from reference TRBV2 and TRBJ1-6, reads EPEVTQTPSHQVTQMGQEVILRCVPISNHLYFYWYRQILGQKVEFLVSFYNNEISEKSEIFDDQFSVERPDGSNFTLKIRSTKLEDSAMYFCASSVDRYNSPLHFGNGTRLTVT.

V is TRBV4-1 and J is TRBJ1-5, with TRBD1 identical over 10 bases. This CDR3 has 19 amino acids. The J segment lost 7 bases and the V segment lost 3 bases, leaving 18 bases of the junction unmatched. Germline CDR1 MGHRA, CDR2 YSYEKL. The DNA of the CDR3 is TGCGCCAGCAGCCACCCCCCGGACGACAGGGGGCGCGGCAGGCAGCCCCAGCATTTT. It codes for CASSHPPDDRGRGRQPQHF.

This sequence joins TRBV9 and TRBJ2-1, with 8 bases fitting TRBD2. Per the germline V gene, CDR1 is SGDLS and CDR2 is YYNGEE. The CDR3 length is 15 residues. The junction had 2 bases not matched to a gene; V was cut back by 1 base and J by 2 bases. This CDR3 reads CASSVKRGPYNEQFF. DNA for the CDR3: TGTGCCAGCAGCGTAAAGCGGGGGCCCTACAATGAGCAGTTCTTC.

The chain has TRBV5-1 and TRBJ2-1; D unclear. This CDR3 comprises 14 residues. V was shortened by 0 bases and J by 2 bases, with 6 bases between the two germline ends. Germline V lookup: CDR1 SGHRS, CDR2 YFSETQ. This chain's CDR3 is CASSLEQPYNEQFF. The CDR3 coding sequence is TGCGCCAGCAGCTTGGAACAGCCCTACAATGAGCAGTTCTTC.

The CDR3 sequence is CASSFAGNQPQHF. The CDR3 DNA sequence: TGTGCCAGCAGTTTTGCAGGCAATCAGCCCCAGCATTTT. The rearrangement uses TRBV12-3 or TRBV12-4 and TRBJ1-5, with no clear D. The CDR3 runs to 13 residues. V was trimmed by 3 bases and J by 2 bases, leaving 5 bases between them.

V usage is TRBV29-1 and J usage is TRBJ2-3; D ambiguous. V lost 6 bases and J lost 2, with 15 bases in between. The CDR3 sequence is 14 residues long. CDR1 is SQVTM and CDR2 is ANQGSEA in the germline V gene. CDR3: CSVVWRITTDTQYF. CDR3 bases: TGCAGCGTAGTCTGGAGAATAACCACAGATACGCAGTATTTT.

J is TRBJ2-3 and V is TRBV5-5; 8 nucleotides line up with TRBD2. This CDR3 contains 17 residues. V was clipped by 0 bases and J by 2 bases; unmatched bases: 8. CDR1 and CDR2 (germline): SGHKS, YYEKEE (reference sequence). The CDR3 loop is CASSLDYQRGFTDTQYF. DNA for the CDR3: TGTGCCAGCAGCTTGGATTATCAGCGGGGGTTCACAGATACGCAGTATTTT.

The chain uses TRBV3-1 (or the pseudogene TRBV3-2) and TRBJ2-7; 7 positions match TRBD1. The CDR3 runs to 16 residues. Germline-derived CDR1 and CDR2 are LGHDT and YNNKEL (reference sequence). Unmatched junction bases numbered 15, after V lost 5 bases and J lost 5 bases. The CDR3 DNA is TGTGCCAGCAGCTCTTATATGAGAGGGGGCTTGAACGAGCAGTACTTC. Its translation is CASSSYMRGGLNEQYF.

This clone was detected a few times. The chain couples TRBV7-9 to TRBJ1-3; no definite D call. The CDR3 totals 14 residues. Trimming shortened V by 5 bases and J by 1 base, and 9 bases separated the two germline ends. The V gene's germline CDR1 is SEHNR and CDR2 FQNEAQ (reference sequence). DNA of the CDR3: TGTGCCAGCAGCCTCGTCTATTCTGGAAACACCATATATTTT. This sequence encodes CASSLVYSGNTIYF.

The chain is built from TRBV4-2 and TRBJ2-1; 14 nucleotides match TRBD2. With 0 bases clipped from V and 7 bases from J, the junction kept 2 bases outside the gene matches. This CDR3 spans 16 amino acids. Germline V lookup: CDR1 LGHNA, CDR2 YNFKEQ. Here the CDR3 DNA reads TGTGCCAGCAGCCAAGACGGGACTAGCGGGGGAAATGAGCAGTTCTTC. Translating it yields CASSQDGTSGGNEQFF.

V gene TRBV11-3 combines with J gene TRBJ2-2; D uncertain. The CDR3 contains 13 residues. Germline V gene lookup returns CDR1 SGHNT and CDR2 YENEEA. V was cut by 7 bases and J by 3 bases, with 9 bases left in between. The CDR3 sequence is CASKQRDTGELFF. CDR3 DNA: TGTGCCAGCAAGCAGCGAGACACCGGGGAGCTGTTTTTT.

V and J are TRBV19 and TRBJ2-1; D possibly corresponds to TRBD1 (5 bases). CDR1 LNHDA and CDR2 SQIVND come from the germline V gene (reference sequence). Trimming pared 2 bases from V and 7 bases from J, leaving 6 bases between. CDR3 length: 12 residues. The DNA of the CDR3 is TGTGCCAGTAGTATACGACAGAATGAGCAGTTCTTC. This encodes CASSIRQNEQFF.

The chain has TRBV7-2 and TRBJ2-3; tentative D call: TRBD2 (6 bases). The CDR3 is made up of 14 amino acids. Trimming left V 8 bases short and J 0 bases short, with 12 bases between. Germline V gene data show CDR1 as SGHTA and CDR2 as FQGNSA. This CDR3 reads CASARGGSTDTQYF. The CDR3 DNA follows: TGTGCCAGCGCCCGGGGAGGCAGCACAGATACGCAGTATTTT.

The chain joins TRBV7-8 to TRBJ2-1; TRBD2 aligns across 8 bases. This CDR3 contains 15 residues. From germline, CDR1 is SGHVS and CDR2 FQNEAQ. The ends lost 5 bases at V and 2 bases at J; junction bases unmatched: 5. For the CDR3, the DNA is TGTGCCAGCAGCGAGAGCGGGGGCCCCTACAATGAGCAGTTCTTC. Translation gives CASSESGGPYNEQFF.

The gene calls are TRBV12-3 or TRBV12-4 and TRBJ1-5, with D maybe TRBD1 (6 bases). The V end was cut by 3 bases, the J end by 7 bases, with 7 bases between. This CDR3 is 12 amino acids long. The CDR3 loop is CASSFQGQPQHF. The CDR3 DNA follows: TGTGCCAGCAGTTTTCAGGGGCAGCCCCAGCATTTT.